This TCR beta chain was recorded in a study of regulatory T cells in long-lasting Graves disease. Study outcomes and limitations: Under persistent disease, TRBV28, TRBJ1-2 and TRBJ2-5 were used preferentially.

The sample's time point: persistent/refractory GD, antithyroid drugs over 5 years with positive TRAb. With RNA extracted from PBMCs as input, the TCR library was made. Blood from the periphery, nine milliliters in all, was drawn into EDTA tubes. This clonotype came up a few times. Its target is unknown. The CDR3 runs to 14 residues. V was shortened by 0 bases and J by 2 bases, with 7 bases between the two germline ends. CDR1 and CDR2 from the germline V gene are ENHRY and SYGVKD. Library construction for TCR beta used iRepertoire HTBI primers and Arm-PCR of CDR3 regions. MiXCR, applied by TCRdb to the multiplex PCR reads, yields one record per CDR3 protein. The top ten hold 35% to 55% of the sample, which has 650,000 to 850,000 distinct CDR3 sequences, about 30% seen once.

This specimen consisted of peripheral blood mononuclear cells (PBMCs), obtained when the disease was refractory, from a patient treated with antithyroid drugs. The chain is built from TRBV10-3 and TRBJ1-2; D gene ambiguous. The source of this sequence is a female donor with Graves disease. The CDR3 loop is CAISESISNYGYTF. CDR3 DNA sequence: TGTGCCATCAGTGAGTCGATTTCCAACTATGGCTACACCTTC.